This T cell receptor beta chain was profiled in a study of tumor-infiltrating lymphocytes in primary liver carcinoma (dated by TCRdb to 2016 to 2017). Study-level background: Hepatocellular carcinoma (four) or combined HCC and intrahepatic cholangiocarcinoma (one) was present in the five patients, who were three men and two women aged 30 to 69 years. The five patients had tumors of stage T1-T3 N0M0, with maximum diameters ranging from roughly 4.2 to 11 cm. Samples yielded roughly 3.65 to 7.5 million productive TCRbeta reads; read depth did not differ significantly between tissue types. TCRbeta repertoire sequencing, expression microarrays and whole-exome sequencing were combined in the study across five regions of each liver tumor, with adjacent normal tissue and blood also included. A total of around 35 specimens from 5 patients, comprising approximately 25 tumor regions, 5 adjacent noncancerous liver tissues and 5 peripheral blood samples, were covered by TCRbeta repertoire sequencing. To link TCRbeta repertoire diversity to the local molecular phenotype, the approximately 23 tumor region samples were profiled with Agilent mRNA microarrays. Reproducibility between technical replicate repertoires was high, with correlation coefficients above 0.95 and mean shared-clone rates approximately 0.9.

Without any cell sorting, total RNA and DNA were co-extracted from approximately 22-30 mg of bulk tissue using the AllPrep DNA/RNA mini kit. Surgical resection was performed in China between 2015 and 2016 on 5 or 6 patients with histopathologically diagnosed primary liver carcinoma. Patients had chronic HBV infection and were treatment-naive at sampling. Each tumor was sampled at five spatially separated regions: the superior, inferior, left-lateral and right-lateral poles and the tumor centre. Histological examination found more than 80% viable tumor cells in every tumor sample. Fresh tumor and adjacent tissue pieces were bisected; one half was stored in RNAlater at -80°C, the other sent for histology. The CDR3 covers 12 residues, taking in both the cysteine and the phenylalanine. Only CDR3 DNA is held: 36 bases, read in frame from base 1. From the germline V gene (reference sequence), CDR1 is MNHNY and CDR2 is SVGAGI. Relative to germline, V is 6 bases shorter and J is 4 bases shorter, with 9 bases between their ends.

Paper-wide results and their limitations: Pairs of tumor regions showed greater repertoire overlap (mean about 36%) than tumor-adjacent pairs (roughly 17%) or tumor-blood pairs (roughly 15%), which is consistent with antigen-driven expansion. Bulk unsorted samples precluded comparing CD4+ and CD8+ T cell repertoires. Compared with blood, tumors had a significantly larger share of the repertoire taken up by the top 250 clones (p = 0.039). Because only the TCR beta chain was sequenced and unpaired alpha chains were not captured, true repertoire diversity is likely underestimated. Only 4 or 5 patients were included in the study, and the authors note that the findings should be validated in a larger study. Only roughly 8-25% of top clones appeared in all five regions of a tumor, which suggests that tumor-infiltrating T cells are spatially heterogeneous.

A constant-region primer and ProtoScript II reverse transcriptase were used to reverse-transcribe TCRbeta-specific cDNA from roughly 0.5 ug total RNA. The TCRbeta libraries were prepared through three rounds of nested multiplex PCR following a slightly modified ARM-PCR procedure. Each of the first two PCR rounds ran for about 11 cycles using multiplex TRBV1-TRBV30 forward primers together with a Cbeta reverse primer. Sample barcodes and Illumina adapters were added in a final 25-cycle PCR using Deep VentR polymerase. Amplicons of 200-500 bp were gel-purified with a QIAquick gel extraction kit before sequencing. The TCRbeta amplicons were sequenced with 250-bp paired-end reads on an Illumina HiSeq 2500. The study's own analysis went as follows. Trimmomatic v0.33 was used to quality-trim the reads, and FLASH v1.2.11 was used to merge paired reads so that full CDR3 sequences could be recovered. V, D and J germline segments were assigned to the rearranged TCRbeta sequences using MiGEC v1.2.1b. VDJtools v1.0.0 computed clonotype statistics and Shannon-Wiener diversity indices. To cut down on sampling bias, every analysis after diversity analysis relied on just the 250 most abundant clonotypes from each sample. TCRdb's own reprocessing of the public reads used fastp at Q25 and MiXCR and kept productive beta chains. When rows share a CDR3 protein, they turn into one entry using the most common DNA and genes. These V and J calls originate from TCRdb's pipeline instead of the authors' own analysis. Here the sample has approximately 60,000 distinct CDR3 sequences; 60% to 85% occur a single time. 55% to 70% of the sample is taken by the ten largest.

With regard to this clonotype: Its antigen is unknown. One base away there is no much larger clone; base qualities are not given.

The rearrangement joined TRBV6-6 to TRBJ2-5; no confident D gene assignment can be made. The TCR was taken from a middle-aged man with primary liver carcinoma and hepatitis B virus infection. Sample: liver tumor tissue from sampling region 2. The sample's cell subset or site label, decoded: tumor region T2, inferior pole. The CDR3: CASSLVVETQYF. The bases are TGTGCCAGCAGCTTGGTGGTAGAGACCCAGTACTTC.